Listed here is a single TCR beta chain. Those who donated, Caucasian adults without exception, all lived in Nashville, Tennessee. The data originate from a study of shared clonotypes between healthy human individuals. After removal of 3 bases from V and 5 bases from J, the junction contained 6 bases not matched to a gene. This CDR3 region has 14 residues. Germline V gene sequence: CDR1 SEHNR, CDR2 FQNEAQ (reference sequence). The table came from immunoSEQ multiplex PCR; TCRdb's copy has only in-frame clones and leaves some out. The table includes approximately 530,000 clones, around 96% detected once.

The gene calls are TRBV7-9 and TRBJ1-1; 7 bases agree with TRBD1. Sample: naive CD4+ T cells sorted from blood. The subset is: CD45RA+ positively selected. The origin of this receptor is a woman in her twenties or thirties in good health. The CDR3 here is CASSLTRGRTEAFF. As DNA, the CDR3 is TGTGCCAGCAGCTTGACCAGGGGGAGGACTGAAGCTTTCTTT.